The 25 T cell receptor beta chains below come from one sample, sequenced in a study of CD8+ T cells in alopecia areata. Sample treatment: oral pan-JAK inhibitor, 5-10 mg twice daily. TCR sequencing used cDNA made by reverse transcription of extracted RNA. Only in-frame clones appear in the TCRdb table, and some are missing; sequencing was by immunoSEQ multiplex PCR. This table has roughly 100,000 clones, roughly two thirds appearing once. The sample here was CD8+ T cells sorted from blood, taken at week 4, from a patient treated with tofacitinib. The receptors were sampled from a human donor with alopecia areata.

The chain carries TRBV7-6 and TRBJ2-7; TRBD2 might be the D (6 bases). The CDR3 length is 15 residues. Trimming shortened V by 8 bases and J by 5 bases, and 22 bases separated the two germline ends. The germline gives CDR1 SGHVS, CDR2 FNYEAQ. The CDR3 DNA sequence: TGTGCCAGCTCCCCCGGAGGGAGGCCCCGGGACGAGCAGTACTTC. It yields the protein CASSPGGRPRDEQYF.

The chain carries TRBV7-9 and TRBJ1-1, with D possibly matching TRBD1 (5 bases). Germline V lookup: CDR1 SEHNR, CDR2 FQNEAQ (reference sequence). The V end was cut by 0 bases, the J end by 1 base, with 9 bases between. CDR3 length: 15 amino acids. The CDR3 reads CASSLAVGGNTEAFF. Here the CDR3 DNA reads TGTGCCAGCAGCTTAGCGGTCGGGGGGAACACTGAAGCTTTCTTT.

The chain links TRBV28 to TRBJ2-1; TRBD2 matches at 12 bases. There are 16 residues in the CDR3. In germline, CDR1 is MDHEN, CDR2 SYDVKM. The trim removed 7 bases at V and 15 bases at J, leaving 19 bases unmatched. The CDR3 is CASNWVGGLAGPRRFF. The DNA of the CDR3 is TGTGCCAGCAACTGGGTAGGCGGACTAGCGGGGCCTCGGAGGTTCTTC.

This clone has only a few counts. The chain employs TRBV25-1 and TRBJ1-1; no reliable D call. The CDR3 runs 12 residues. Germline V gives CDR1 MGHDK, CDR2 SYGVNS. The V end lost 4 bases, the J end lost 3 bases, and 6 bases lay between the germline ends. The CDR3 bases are TGTGCCAGCAGTGTGGGGTACACTGAAGCTTTCTTT. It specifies CASSVGYTEAFF.

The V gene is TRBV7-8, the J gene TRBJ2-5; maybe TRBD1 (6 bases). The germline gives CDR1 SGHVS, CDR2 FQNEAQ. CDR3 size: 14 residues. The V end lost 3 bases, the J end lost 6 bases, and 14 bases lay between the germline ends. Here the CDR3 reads CASSFGQGLKTQYF. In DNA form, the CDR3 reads TGTGCCAGCAGCTTTGGGCAGGGGCTGAAGACCCAGTACTTC.

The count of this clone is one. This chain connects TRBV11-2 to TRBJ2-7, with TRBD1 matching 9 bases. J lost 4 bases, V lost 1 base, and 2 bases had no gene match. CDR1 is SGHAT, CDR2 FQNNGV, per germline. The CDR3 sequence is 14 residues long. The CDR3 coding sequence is TGTGCCAGCAGCTTAGGTGGACAGGGGTACGAGCAGTACTTC. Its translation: CASSLGGQGYEQYF.

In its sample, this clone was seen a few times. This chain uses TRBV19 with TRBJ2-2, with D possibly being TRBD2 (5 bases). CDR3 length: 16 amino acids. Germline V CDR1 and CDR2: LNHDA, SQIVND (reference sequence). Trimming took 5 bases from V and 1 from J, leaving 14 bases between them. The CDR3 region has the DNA TGTGCCAGTAGTGGACTCCCGACGGAGAACACCGGGGAGCTGTTTTTT. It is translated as CASSGLPTENTGELFF.

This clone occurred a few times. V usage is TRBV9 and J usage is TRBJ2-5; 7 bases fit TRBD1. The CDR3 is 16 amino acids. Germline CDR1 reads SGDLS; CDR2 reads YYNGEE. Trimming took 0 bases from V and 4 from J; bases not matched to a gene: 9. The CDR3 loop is CASSVGSGQIGETQYF. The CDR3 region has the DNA TGTGCCAGCAGCGTAGGATCGGGACAGATTGGAGAGACCCAGTACTTC.

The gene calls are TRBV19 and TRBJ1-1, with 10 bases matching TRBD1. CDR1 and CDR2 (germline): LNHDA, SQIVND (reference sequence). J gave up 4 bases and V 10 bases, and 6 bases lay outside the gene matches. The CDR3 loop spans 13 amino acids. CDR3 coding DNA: TGTGCCACAGGACAGGGGGATTTCACTGAAGCTTTCTTT. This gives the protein CATGQGDFTEAFF.

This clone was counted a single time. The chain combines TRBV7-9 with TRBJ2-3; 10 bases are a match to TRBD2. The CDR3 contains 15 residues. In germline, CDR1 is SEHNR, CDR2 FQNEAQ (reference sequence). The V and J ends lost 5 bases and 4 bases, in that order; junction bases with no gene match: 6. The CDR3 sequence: CASSTLAGLADTQYF. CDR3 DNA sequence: TGTGCCAGCAGCACACTAGCGGGGCTCGCAGATACGCAGTATTTT.

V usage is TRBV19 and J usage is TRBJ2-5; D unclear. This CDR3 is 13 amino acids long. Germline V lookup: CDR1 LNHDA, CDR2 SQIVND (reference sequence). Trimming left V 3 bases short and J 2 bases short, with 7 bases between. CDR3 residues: CASSIWIQETQYF. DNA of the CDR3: TGTGCCAGTAGTATCTGGATACAAGAGACCCAGTACTTC.

Here the CDR3 reads CASSRTGALGTEAFF. The CDR3 bases are TGCGCCAGCAGCCGTACGGGGGCGCTAGGCACTGAAGCTTTCTTT. The V gene is TRBV4-1, the J gene TRBJ1-1; tentatively, D is TRBD1 (6 bases). CDR3 length equals 15 residues. Deletions cut 4 bases from V and 4 bases from J, with 16 bases between. Germline V CDR1 and CDR2: MGHRA, YSYEKL.

The CDR3 protein is CASSIFSRNEQFF. The CDR3, as DNA: TGTGCCAGTAGTATTTTCAGCAGGAATGAGCAGTTCTTC. The chain couples TRBV19 to TRBJ2-1; no clear D gene. This CDR3 region has 13 residues. Germline V gene sequence: CDR1 LNHDA, CDR2 SQIVND (reference sequence). Deletions cut 3 bases from V and 7 bases from J, with 10 bases between.

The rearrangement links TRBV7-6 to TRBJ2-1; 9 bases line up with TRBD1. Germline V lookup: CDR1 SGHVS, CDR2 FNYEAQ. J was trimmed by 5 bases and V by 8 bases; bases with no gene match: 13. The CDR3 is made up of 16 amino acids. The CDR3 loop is CASVPGQGPSHNEQFF. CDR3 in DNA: TGTGCCAGCGTCCCGGGACAGGGTCCCAGCCACAATGAGCAGTTCTTC.

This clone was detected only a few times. CDR3 nucleotides: TGTGCCAGCAGCGGAGATTGGACAGGGAGGGAGACCCAGTACTTC. As protein: CASSGDWTGRETQYF. The chain is built from TRBV7-9 and TRBJ2-5; 8 bases map to TRBD1. The CDR3 has 15 residues. Germline V lookup: CDR1 SEHNR, CDR2 FQNEAQ (reference sequence). V was clipped by 5 bases and J by 5 bases; unmatched bases: 10.

CDR3 sequence: CASSSTTSGLSYNEQFF. CDR3 DNA: TGCGCCAGCAGCTCAACGACTAGCGGGCTATCCTACAATGAGCAGTTCTTC. V is TRBV5-1 and J is TRBJ2-1, with 10 positions matching TRBD2. The V segment lost 3 bases and the J segment 1 base; nucleotides outside the gene matches: 7. The CDR3 extends over 17 amino acids. Germline CDR1 and CDR2: SGHRS and YFSETQ.

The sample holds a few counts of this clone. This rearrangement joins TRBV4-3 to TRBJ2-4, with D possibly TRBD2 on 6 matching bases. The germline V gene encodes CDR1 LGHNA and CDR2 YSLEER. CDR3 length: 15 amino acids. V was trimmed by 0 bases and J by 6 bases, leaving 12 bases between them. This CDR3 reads CASSQDQGGANIQYF. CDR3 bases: TGCGCCAGCAGCCAAGATCAGGGCGGGGCAAACATTCAGTACTTC.

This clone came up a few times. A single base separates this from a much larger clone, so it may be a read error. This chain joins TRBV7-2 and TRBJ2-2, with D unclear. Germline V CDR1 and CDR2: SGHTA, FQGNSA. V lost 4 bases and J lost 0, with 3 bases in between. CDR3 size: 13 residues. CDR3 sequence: CASSSPNTGELFF. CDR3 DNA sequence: TGTGCCAGCAGCTCCCCGAACACCGGGGAGCTGTTTTTT.

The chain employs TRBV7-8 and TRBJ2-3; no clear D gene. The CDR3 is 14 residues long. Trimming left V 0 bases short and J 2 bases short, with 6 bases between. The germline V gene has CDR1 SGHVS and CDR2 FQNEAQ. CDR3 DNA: TGTGCCAGCAGCTTAGCGCGGTCCACAGATACGCAGTATTTT. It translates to CASSLARSTDTQYF.

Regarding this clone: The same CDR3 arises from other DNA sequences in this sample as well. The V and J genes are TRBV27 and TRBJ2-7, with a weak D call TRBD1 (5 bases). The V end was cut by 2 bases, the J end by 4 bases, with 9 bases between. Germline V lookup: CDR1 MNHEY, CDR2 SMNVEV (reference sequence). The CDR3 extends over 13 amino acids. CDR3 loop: CASSLRDSYEQYF. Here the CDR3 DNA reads TGTGCCAGCAGTTTACGAGACAGTTACGAGCAGTACTTC.

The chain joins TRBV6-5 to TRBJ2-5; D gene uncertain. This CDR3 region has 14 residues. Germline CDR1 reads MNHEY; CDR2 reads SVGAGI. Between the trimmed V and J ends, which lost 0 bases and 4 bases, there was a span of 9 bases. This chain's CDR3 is CASSYSNLAETQYF. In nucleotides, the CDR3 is TGTGCCAGCAGTTACTCGAATTTAGCAGAGACCCAGTACTTC.

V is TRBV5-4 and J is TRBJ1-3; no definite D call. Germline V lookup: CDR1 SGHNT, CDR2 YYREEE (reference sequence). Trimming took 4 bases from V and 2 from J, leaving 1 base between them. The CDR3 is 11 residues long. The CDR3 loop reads CASSTGNTIYF. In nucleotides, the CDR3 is TGTGCCAGCAGCACTGGAAACACCATATATTTT.

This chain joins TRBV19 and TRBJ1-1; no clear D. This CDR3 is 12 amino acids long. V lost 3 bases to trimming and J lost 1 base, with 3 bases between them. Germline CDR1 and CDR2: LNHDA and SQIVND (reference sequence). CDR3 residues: CASSMANTEAFF. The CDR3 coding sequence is TGTGCCAGTAGTATGGCGAACACTGAAGCTTTCTTT.

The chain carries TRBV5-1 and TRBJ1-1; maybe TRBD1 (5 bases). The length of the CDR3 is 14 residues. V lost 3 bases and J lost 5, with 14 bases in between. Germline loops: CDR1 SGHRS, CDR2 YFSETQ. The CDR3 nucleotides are TGCGCCAGCAGCTACTCAGGGACTCGGACTGAAGCTTTCTTT. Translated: CASSYSGTRTEAFF.

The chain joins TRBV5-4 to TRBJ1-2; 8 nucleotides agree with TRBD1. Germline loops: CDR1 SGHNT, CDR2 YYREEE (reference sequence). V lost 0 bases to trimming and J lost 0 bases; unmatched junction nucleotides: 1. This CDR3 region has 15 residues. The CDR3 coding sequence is TGTGCCAGCAGCTTGGTGGGACAGGCTAACTATGGCTACACCTTC. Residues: CASSLVGQANYGYTF.